This TCR beta chain came from a study of vaccination effects on CD4 cells after COVID-19. General study results and limits: Late in the post-vaccination period, infection-induced and vaccine-induced clones underwent marked clonal contraction.

Antigen-specific CD4+ T cell clonotypes were called by their expansion after viral peptide-pool culture in ViraFEST. Following culture for around 10 days, CD4+ T cells were isolated. Negative nucleocapsid antibody tests before and after vaccination confirmed no previous SARS-CoV-2 infection. For each well, roughly 2 million PBMC were cultured with 8.5 to 10 IU/ml IL-2 and about 9.1 ug/ml peptides. Half-medium replacement with IL-2 medium occurred on days 3 and 7. The CDR3 consists of 16 residues. Trimming took off 8 bases at V and 0 bases at J, with 16 bases between the two ends. CDR1 and CDR2 (germline): SNHLY, FYNNEI. The sample holds a few counts of this clone. Its antigen is still unknown. Profiling relied on immunoSEQ multiplex PCR, and the TCRdb table lists in-frame clones only, not all of them. Here the sample spans 50,000 to 60,000 clones, under 70% being singletons.

The TCR originated in a human donor who received a COVID-19 vaccine. The specimen was CD4+ T cells from PBMCs cultured with SARS-CoV-2 spike peptides, collected before COVID-19 vaccination. This sequence joins TRBV2 and TRBJ2-2, with D tentatively TRBD1 or TRBD2 (5 bases each). The DNA of the CDR3 is TGTGCCAGCCTAGCTTCCGGACATTCGAACACCGGGGAGCTGTTTTTT. It translates to CASLASGHSNTGELFF.